This T cell receptor (beta chain) was retrieved from a study of human T cells and chemical hapten exposure. Background on the study: Upper-back patches of 0.01% DPC were read at 6 days. Study findings and constraints: The donors suffered from alopecia, so their immune response may not match that of healthy people.

With 8 bases clipped from V and 2 bases from J, the junction kept 9 bases outside the gene matches. The CDR3 extends over 14 amino acids. Time point specified: patch test 1, 2 weeks after DPC sensitization. The treatment: therapeutic diphenylcyclopropenone sensitization with weekly scalp DPC. Blood was drawn before each patch test was applied. People who gave samples had alopecia, were 18 to 70 years old, and were suitable for DPC. TCRdb processed the RACE reads anew with MiXCR; each CDR3 protein has one entry. The profile shows approximately 340,000 distinct CDR3 sequences, around 7% of them singletons. This clonotype was seen only a few times. Its antigen is as yet unknown.

The chain recombines TRBV12-3 or TRBV12-4 with TRBJ2-7; 7 bases fit TRBD2. This specimen was whole blood, taken in connection with sensitization to the hapten diphenylcyclopropenone (DPC). The sequence was obtained from a woman aged 18-29 years with alopecia areata. Some clones in this sample may be carry-over from other donors' samples. The chain's CDR3 is CASRSSGGAYEQYF. CDR3 coding DNA: TGTGCCAGCCGTTCGTCGGGGGGTGCCTACGAGCAGTACTTC.